A single T cell receptor beta chain is shown here with its context. At one of its ends the junction is not consistent with the germline gene, which may arise from a read error. The data were taken from a study of PD-L1 blockade in urothelial cancer. Synthetically made TCR analog templates were put into each PCR as spikes. The data were produced by immunoSEQ multiplex PCR, yet TCRdb's version contains in-frame clones alone and is incomplete. The repertoire holds under 130,000 clones, with approximately 85% as singletons. The germline V gene has CDR1 LNHDA and CDR2 SQIVND (reference sequence). The CDR3 has 16 residues.

The sequencing here drew on PBMCs, taken around atezolizumab (anti-PD-L1) treatment. The chain combines TRBV19 with TRBJ2-1; 8 nucleotides match TRBD2. The sequence came from a man between 45 and 60 years old with urothelial cancer. The DNA of the CDR3 is TGTGCCAGTAGCCCGAGGAGGGGCGGGAGGAAGAATGGGCAGTTCTTC. It codes for CASSPRRGGRKNGQFF.